This TCR beta chain was recovered during a study of Ad26.COV2.S vaccination and SARS-CoV-2 variants. Treatment specified: 19 received Ad26.COV2.S at low or high dose, single or two shots; several received placebo; per-sample allocation not given. Sampling happened 63 days after the first vaccine or placebo injection. The method was immunoSEQ multiplex PCR; TCRdb's version includes in-frame clones alone and lacks a portion of them. This sample has some 370,000 clones, with under 90% found just once. Whole-study findings and limits: Measurements of TCR breadth and depth may have given underestimates of the total T cell responses. Vaccine recipients surpassed placebo recipients in spike-specific TCR breadth. Researchers reported similar non-spike TCR breadth in vaccine and placebo recipients.

Trimming pared 3 bases from V and 1 base from J, leaving 15 bases between. The CDR3 extends over 16 amino acids. CDR1 and CDR2 from the germline V gene are KGHDR and SFDVKD. Remarks on this clone: No antigen is known for it.

The receptor was isolated from a person between 18 and 60 years old who received the Ad26.COV2.S COVID-19 vaccine or a placebo. The rearrangement joins TRBV24-1 to TRBJ2-7; D ambiguous. Sequencing used peripheral blood, obtained in a trial of Ad26.COV2.S vaccine versus placebo. The CDR3 coding sequence is TGTGCCACCAGTGATCAGAACAGCCCCCCATCCTACGAGCAGTACTTC. Amino acids: CATSDQNSPPSYEQYF.